What follows describes a single T cell receptor beta chain. The count of this clone is one. Its target antigen remains unknown. No base qualities exist here, and no much larger clone lies one base off it. The CDR3 contains 15 residues, cysteine and phenylalanine counted. The kept DNA is CDR3 alone, 45 bases in frame from the first base. Per the germline V gene, SGHTA is the CDR1 and FQGNSA is the CDR2. Trimming costs V 5 bases and J 2 bases, and their ends lie 16 bases apart. The sample comes from a study of tumour-infiltrating T cells in Burkitt lymphoma (TCRdb year 2020). Broadly, across the study: TCR repertoire data were compared against clinical outcome, and productive clonality predicted overall survival and progression-free survival independently of established prognostic factors such as age at diagnosis.

The protocol used for the library was the immunoSEQ multiplex PCR assay. What TCRdb holds here is the immuneACCESS table cut down to in-frame rearrangements. Part of the clones is not present; checked against another copy, under half of the missing clones reflect an unresolved V gene, and the others are unexplained. The sample table shows some 9,200 clones, and 62% are seen once. Approximately 5.6% of the sample is taken by the ten largest. This chain is built from TRBV7-2 and TRBJ2-7, with the D gene tentatively TRBD1 or TRBD2, based on 7 matching bases in each. The sequenced sample consisted of tumor tissue. This clonotype was obtained from a human donor with diffuse large B-cell lymphoma. CDR3 protein: CASSPRGGSPYEQYF. The nucleotides read TGTGCCAGCAGCCCCAGGGGGGGCAGCCCCTACGAGCAGTACTTC.